The clone carrying this T cell receptor (beta chain) was seen ten or more times. The target antigen is unknown. Then a second PCR, running about 6 to 12 cycles, was carried out with a sample-barcoded 5' primer and a J-beta primer mix. Template switching added a 12-random-nucleotide identifier to every cDNA molecule. Each CDR3 protein is one row after TCRdb ran MiXCR on the 5' RACE reads. The sample has 500,000 to 700,000 distinct CDR3 sequences, roughly 30% seen once; the top ten hold approximately 14%. This sample is drawn from a study of blood T cells in healthy people across ages. Study outcomes and limitations: Aged donors had fewer naive CD4+ cells and lower diversity than long-lived donors.

The trim removed 6 bases at V and 5 bases at J, leaving 12 bases unmatched. Germline-derived CDR1 and CDR2 are SGHTA and FQGTGA. This CDR3 has 15 residues. This clonotype originated in a woman aged 80 or over in good health. The rearrangement joins TRBV7-3 to TRBJ2-5, with 7 bases lining up with TRBD1. The sequenced material came from blood. Written as DNA, the CDR3 is TGTGCCAGCAGTCGATCCCCAGGGGGATGGGAGACCCAGTACTTC. Translation: CASSRSPGGWETQYF.